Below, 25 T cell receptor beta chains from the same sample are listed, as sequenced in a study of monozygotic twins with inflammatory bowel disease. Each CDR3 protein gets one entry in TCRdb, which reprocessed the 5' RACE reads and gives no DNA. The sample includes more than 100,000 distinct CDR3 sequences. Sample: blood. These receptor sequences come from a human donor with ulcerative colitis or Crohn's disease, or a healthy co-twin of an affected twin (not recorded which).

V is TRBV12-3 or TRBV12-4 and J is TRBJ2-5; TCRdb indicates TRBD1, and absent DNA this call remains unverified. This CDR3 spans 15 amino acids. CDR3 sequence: CASSLTHMARETQYF.

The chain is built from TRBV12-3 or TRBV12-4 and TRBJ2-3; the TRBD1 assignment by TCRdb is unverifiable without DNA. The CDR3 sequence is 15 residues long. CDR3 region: CASSFQGAGSYTQYF.

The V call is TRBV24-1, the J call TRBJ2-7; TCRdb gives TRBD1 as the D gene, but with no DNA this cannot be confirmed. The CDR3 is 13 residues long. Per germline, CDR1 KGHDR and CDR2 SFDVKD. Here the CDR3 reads CATSAQASYEQYF.

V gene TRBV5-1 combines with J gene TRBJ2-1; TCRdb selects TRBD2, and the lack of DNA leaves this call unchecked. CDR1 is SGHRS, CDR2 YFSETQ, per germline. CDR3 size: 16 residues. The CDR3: CASSLAGGPTYNEQFF.

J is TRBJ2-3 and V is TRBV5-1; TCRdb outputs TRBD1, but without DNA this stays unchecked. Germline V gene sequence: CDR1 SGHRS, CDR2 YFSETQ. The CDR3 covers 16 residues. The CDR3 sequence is CASSLMKTGNTDTQYF. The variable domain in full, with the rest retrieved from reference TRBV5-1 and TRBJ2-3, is KAGVTQTPRYLIKTRGQQVTLSCSPISGHRSVSWYQQTPGQGLQFLFEYFSETQRNKGNFPGRFSGRQFSNSRSEMNVSTLELGDSALYLCASSLMKTGNTDTQYFGPGTRLTVL.

CDR3 amino acids: CSASVSGRDVGYTF. This chain uses TRBV20-1 with TRBJ1-2. CDR3 length: 14 amino acids. Germline loops: CDR1 DFQATT, CDR2 SNEGSKA (reference sequence).

The CDR3 spells CASSLGWGGSGANVLTF. The chain links TRBV7-2 to TRBJ2-6; the D call of TRBD1 rests on TCRdb alone, since no DNA is present to check it. Looked up from germline, CDR1 is SGHTA and CDR2 is FQGNSA. This CDR3 is 17 amino acids long.

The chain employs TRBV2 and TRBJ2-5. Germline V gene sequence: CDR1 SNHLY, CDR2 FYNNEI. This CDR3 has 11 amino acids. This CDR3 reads CASSEARAQYF. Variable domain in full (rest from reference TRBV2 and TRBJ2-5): EPEVTQTPSHQVTQMGQEVILRCVPISNHLYFYWYRQILGQKVEFLVSFYNNEISEKSEIFDDQFSVERPDGSNFTLKIRSTKLEDSAMYFCASSEARAQYFGPGTRLLVL.

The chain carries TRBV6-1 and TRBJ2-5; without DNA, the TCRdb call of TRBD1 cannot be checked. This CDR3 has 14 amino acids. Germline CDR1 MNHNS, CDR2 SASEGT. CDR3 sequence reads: CATALADIQETQYF.

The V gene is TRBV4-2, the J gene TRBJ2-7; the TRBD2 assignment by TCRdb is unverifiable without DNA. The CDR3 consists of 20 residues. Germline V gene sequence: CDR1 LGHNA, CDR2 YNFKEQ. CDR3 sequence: CASSQEFGGGLAGFSYEQYF.

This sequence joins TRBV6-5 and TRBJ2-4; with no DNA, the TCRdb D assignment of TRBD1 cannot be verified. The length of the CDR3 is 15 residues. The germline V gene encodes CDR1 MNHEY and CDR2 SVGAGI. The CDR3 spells CASGYSGQGTNIQYF.

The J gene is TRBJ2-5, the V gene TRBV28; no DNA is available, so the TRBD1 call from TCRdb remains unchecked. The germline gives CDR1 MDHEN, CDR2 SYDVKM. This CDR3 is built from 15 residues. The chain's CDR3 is CASSFLWDRPGAQYF.

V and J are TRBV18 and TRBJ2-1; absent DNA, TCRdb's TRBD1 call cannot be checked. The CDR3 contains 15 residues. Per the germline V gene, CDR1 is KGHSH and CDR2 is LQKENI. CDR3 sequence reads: CASSRPGARTVEQFF.

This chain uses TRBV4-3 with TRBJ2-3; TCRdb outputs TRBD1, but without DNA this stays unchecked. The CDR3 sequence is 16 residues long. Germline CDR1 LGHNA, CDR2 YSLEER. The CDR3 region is CASSHINQGETDTQYF.

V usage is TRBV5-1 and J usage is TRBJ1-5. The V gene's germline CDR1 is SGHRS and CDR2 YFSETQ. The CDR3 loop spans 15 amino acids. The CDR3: CASSLDRAGNQPQHF.

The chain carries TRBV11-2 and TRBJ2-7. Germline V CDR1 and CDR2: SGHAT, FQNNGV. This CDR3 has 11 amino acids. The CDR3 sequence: CASSLVYEQYF.

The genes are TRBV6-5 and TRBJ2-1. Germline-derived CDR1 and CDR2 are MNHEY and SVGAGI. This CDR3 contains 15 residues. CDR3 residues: CASSSRDLYNEEQFF.

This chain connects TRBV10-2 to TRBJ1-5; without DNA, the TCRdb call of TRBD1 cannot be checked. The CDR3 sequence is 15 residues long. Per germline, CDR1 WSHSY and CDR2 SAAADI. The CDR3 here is CASSELGGGNQPQHF.

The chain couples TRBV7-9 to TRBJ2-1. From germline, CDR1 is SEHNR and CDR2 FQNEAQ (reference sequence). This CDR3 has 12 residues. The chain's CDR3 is CASSLVNNEQFF.

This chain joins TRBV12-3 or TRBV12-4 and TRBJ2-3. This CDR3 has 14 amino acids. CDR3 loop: CASSLISRADTQYF.

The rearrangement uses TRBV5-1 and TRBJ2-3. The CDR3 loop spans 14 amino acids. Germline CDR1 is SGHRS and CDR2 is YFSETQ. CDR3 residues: CASSLSASTDTQYF.

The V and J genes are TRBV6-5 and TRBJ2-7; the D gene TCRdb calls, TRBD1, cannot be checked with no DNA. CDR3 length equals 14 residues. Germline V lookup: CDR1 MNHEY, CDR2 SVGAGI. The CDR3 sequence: CASSLQGAAHEQYF.

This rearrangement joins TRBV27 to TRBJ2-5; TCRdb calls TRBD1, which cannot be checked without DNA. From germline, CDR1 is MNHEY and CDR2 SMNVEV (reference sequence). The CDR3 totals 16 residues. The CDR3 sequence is CASSIRTGRFQETQYF.

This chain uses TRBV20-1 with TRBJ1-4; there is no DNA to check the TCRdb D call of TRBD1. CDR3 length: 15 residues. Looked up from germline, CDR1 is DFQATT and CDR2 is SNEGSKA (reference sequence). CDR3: CSARPLQGDNEKLFF.

CDR3 sequence reads: CSVELVLARQETQYF. The chain recombines TRBV29-1 with TRBJ2-5; TCRdb names TRBD2, which stays unverified in the absence of DNA. The CDR3 is 15 amino acids. Looked up from germline, CDR1 is SQVTM and CDR2 is ANQGSEA.